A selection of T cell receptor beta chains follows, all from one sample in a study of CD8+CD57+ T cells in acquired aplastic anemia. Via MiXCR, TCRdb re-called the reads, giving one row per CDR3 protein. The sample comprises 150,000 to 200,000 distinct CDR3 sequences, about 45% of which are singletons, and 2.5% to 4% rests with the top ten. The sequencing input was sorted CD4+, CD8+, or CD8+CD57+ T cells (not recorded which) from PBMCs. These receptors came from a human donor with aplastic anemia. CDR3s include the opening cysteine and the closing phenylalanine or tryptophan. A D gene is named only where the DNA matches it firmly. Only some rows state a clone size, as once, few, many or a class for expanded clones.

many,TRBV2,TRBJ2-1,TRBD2,CASSVEGAGAVVF,TGTGCCAGCAGTGTAGAAGGGGCGGGAGCAGTGGTCTTC
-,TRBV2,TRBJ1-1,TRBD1,CASRAGQGSTEAFF,TGTGCCAGCAGAGCGGGACAGGGGAGTACTGAAGCTTTCTTT
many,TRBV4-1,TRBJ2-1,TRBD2,CASSQDENGGWGEQFF,TGCGCCAGCAGCCAAGATGAGAACGGGGGGTGGGGTGAGCAGTTCTTC
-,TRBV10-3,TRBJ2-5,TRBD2,CAISSGLAGYQETQYF,TGTGCCATCAGTTCAGGACTAGCGGGATACCAAGAGACCCAGTACTTC
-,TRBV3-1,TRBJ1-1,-,CASSQFRENTEAFF,TGTGCCAGCAGCCAATTCAGGGAAAACACTGAAGCTTTCTTT
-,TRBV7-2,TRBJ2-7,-,CASSYGQTEQYF,TGTGCCAGCAGCTACGGACAGACCGAGCAGTACTTC
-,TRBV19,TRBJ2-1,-,CATAYSYNEQFF,TGTGCCACCGCTTATTCCTACAATGAGCAGTTCTTC
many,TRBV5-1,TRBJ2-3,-,CASSLVAASTDTQYF,TGCGCCAGCAGCTTGGTCGCGGCTAGCACAGATACGCAGTATTTT
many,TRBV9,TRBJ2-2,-,CASSISGGRTGELFF,TGTGCCAGCAGCATAAGCGGAGGGAGAACCGGGGAGCTGTTTTTT
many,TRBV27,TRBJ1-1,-,CASSSTDRLEAFF,TGTGCCAGCAGTTCCACCGACCGCCTCGAGGCTTTCTTT
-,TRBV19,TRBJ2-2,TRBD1,CASSHRDRGTGELFF,TGTGCCAGTAGTCACCGGGACAGGGGAACCGGGGAGCTGTTTTTT
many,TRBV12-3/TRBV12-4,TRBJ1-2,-,CASSLGASYGYTF,TGTGCCAGCAGTTTAGGGGCAAGCTATGGCTACACCTTC
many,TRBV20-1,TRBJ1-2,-,CSARLGGAKGYGYTF,TGCAGTGCTAGATTGGGGGGCGCAAAGGGGTATGGCTACACCTTC
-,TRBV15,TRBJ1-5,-,CATSRDLGQQPQHF,TGTGCCACCAGCAGAGACCTGGGCCAACAGCCCCAGCATTTT
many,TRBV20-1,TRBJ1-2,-,CSARDLGRNIDGYTF,TGCAGTGCTAGAGATCTCGGCAGGAATATTGATGGCTACACCTTC
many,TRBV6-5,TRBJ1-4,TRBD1,CASSYSTGAWEKLFF,TGTGCCAGCAGTTACTCGACAGGGGCCTGGGAAAAACTGTTTTTT
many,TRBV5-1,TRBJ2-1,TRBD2,CASSFFPTSGSSYNEQFF,TGCGCCAGCAGCTTTTTTCCCACTAGCGGGAGTTCCTACAATGAGCAGTTCTTC
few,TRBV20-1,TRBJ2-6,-,CSARSSNVLTF,TGCAGTGCTAGGTCCTCTAACGTCCTGACTTTC
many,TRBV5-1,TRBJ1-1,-,CASSLVGRMNTEAFF,TGCGCCAGCAGCTTGGTTGGGCGGATGAACACTGAAGCTTTCTTT
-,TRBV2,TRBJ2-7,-,CASLYEVYEQYF,TGTGCCAGCCTGTACGAGGTCTACGAGCAGTACTTC
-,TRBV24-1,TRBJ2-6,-,CATSGANVLTF,TGTGCCACCAGTGGGGCCAACGTCCTGACTTTC
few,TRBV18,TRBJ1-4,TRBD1,CASSPIGTGSEKLFF,TGTGCCAGCTCACCAATTGGGACAGGGAGTGAAAAACTGTTTTTT
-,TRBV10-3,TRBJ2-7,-,CAISEVGARIYYEQYF,TGTGCCATCAGTGAGGTGGGGGCGCGAATTTACTACGAGCAGTACTTC
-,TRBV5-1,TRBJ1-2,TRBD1,CASSIDRAEAGYTF,TGCGCCAGCAGCATCGACAGGGCGGAGGCTGGCTACACCTTC
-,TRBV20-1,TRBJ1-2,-,CSASNPRGFYGYTF,TGCAGTGCCAGTAACCCTAGGGGGTTCTATGGCTACACCTTC
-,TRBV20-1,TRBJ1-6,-,CSATGQYNSPLHF,TGCAGTGCCACCGGACAGTATAATTCACCCCTCCACTTT
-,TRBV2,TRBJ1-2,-,CASKRGEDGYTF,TGTGCCAGCAAGAGGGGGGAGGATGGCTACACCTTC
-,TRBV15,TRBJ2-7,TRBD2,CATSRDPRTSGGSYEQYF,TGTGCCACCAGCAGAGACCCCCGGACTAGCGGGGGTTCCTACGAGCAGTACTTC
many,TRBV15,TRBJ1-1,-,CATSRDGKRAFF,TGTGCCACCAGCAGAGATGGGAAGAGGGCTTTCTTT
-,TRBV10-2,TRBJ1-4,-,CASSEDRRLFF,TGCGCCAGCAGTGAAGATCGTCGGCTGTTTTTT
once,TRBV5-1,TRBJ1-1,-,CASSLEGGAGNTEAFF,TGCGCCAGCAGCTTGGAGGGGGGCGCGGGGAACACTGAAGCTTTCTTT
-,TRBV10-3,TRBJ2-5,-,CAISDGRSQETQYF,TGTGCCATCAGTGATGGCAGGAGCCAAGAGACCCAGTACTTC
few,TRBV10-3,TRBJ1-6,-,CAISESPPWWASPLHF,TGTGCCATCAGTGAGTCCCCACCGTGGTGGGCATCACCCCTCCACTTT
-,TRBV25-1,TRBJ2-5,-,CASSPNEGVETLYF,TGTGCCAGCAGTCCTAATGAGGGCGTGGAGACCCTCTACTTC
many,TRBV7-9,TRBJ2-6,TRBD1,CASSPRTGGTGANVLTF,TGTGCCAGCAGCCCCAGGACAGGCGGCACTGGGGCCAACGTCCTGACTTTC
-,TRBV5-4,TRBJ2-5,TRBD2,CASSLTSGRLETQYF,TGTGCCAGCAGCTTAACTAGCGGGAGGTTAGAGACCCAGTACTTC
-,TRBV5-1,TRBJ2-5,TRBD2,CASSSGLAGAETQYF,TGCGCCAGCAGCTCGGGACTAGCGGGAGCGGAGACCCAGTACTTC
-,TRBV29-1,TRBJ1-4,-,CSVEMGRGGEKLFF,TGCAGCGTTGAAATGGGCAGGGGCGGCGAAAAACTGTTTTTT
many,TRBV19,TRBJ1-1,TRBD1,CASSIRGQVEAFF,TGTGCCAGTAGTATCAGAGGACAGGTTGAAGCTTTCTTT
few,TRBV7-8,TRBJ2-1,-,CASSLAGGVSNEQFF,TGTGCCAGCAGCTTAGCGGGAGGAGTGTCGAATGAGCAGTTCTTC
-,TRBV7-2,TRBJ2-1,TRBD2,CASSSASGGTCNEQFF,TGTGCCAGCAGCTCCGCTAGCGGGGGGACCTGCAATGAGCAGTTCTTC
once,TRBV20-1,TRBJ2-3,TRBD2,CDARSLAGGPDTQYF,TGCGATGCTAGGTCACTAGCGGGGGGGCCTGATACGCAGTATTTT
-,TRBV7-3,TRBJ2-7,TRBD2,CASSAPSSGGNPYEQYF,TGTGCCAGCAGCGCACCCTCTAGCGGGGGGAATCCCTACGAGCAGTACTTC
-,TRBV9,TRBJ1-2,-,CASSLDQGKALYGYTF,TGTGCCAGCAGCTTAGATCAGGGGAAAGCCCTCTATGGCTACACCTTC
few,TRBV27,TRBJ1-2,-,CASSLSSQAGGYTF,TGTGCCAGCAGTTTATCAAGCCAGGCAGGAGGCTACACCTTC
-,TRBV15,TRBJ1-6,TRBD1,CATSSTGGLGGSPLHF,TGTGCCACCAGCTCTACAGGGGGCCTTGGGGGTTCACCCCTCCACTTT
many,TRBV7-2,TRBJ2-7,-,CASSPRTAYEQYF,TGTGCCAGCAGCCCTAGGACCGCTTACGAGCAGTACTTC
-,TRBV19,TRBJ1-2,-,CASSISSVGGYTF,TGTGCCAGTAGTATAAGCAGCGTTGGGGGCTACACCTTC
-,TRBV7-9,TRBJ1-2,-,CASSPDSLYGYTF,TGTGCCAGTAGTCCCGACAGCCTCTATGGCTACACCTTC
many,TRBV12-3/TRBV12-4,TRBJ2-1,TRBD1,CASRATGAEQFF,TGTGCCAGCAGGGCCACAGGGGCGGAGCAGTTCTTC
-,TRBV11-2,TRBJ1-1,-,CASSLVLVSTEAFF,TGTGCCAGCAGCTTAGTATTGGTATCCACTGAAGCTTTCTTT
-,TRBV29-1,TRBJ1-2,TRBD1,CSVATGGTYGYTF,TGCAGCGTTGCGACAGGGGGGACCTATGGCTACACCTTC